The 6 T cell receptor beta chains presented below share a single source sample, sequenced in a study of cytomegalovirus exposure and HLA in healthy donors. With 60 Vbeta and 13 Jbeta primers, the PCR was carried out. Sequencing was performed with immunoSEQ multiplex PCR; in TCRdb, only in-frame clones are kept and a portion is missing. The sample records some 180,000 clones, 80% to 85% being singletons. Sequencing used PBMCs. The origin of the receptors is a young woman in good health and CMV-seronegative.

Notes on this clone: Other DNA sequences of this sample code for an identical CDR3. The chain has TRBV19 and TRBJ1-5; D is unclear. This CDR3 comprises 15 residues. The V end lost 3 bases, the J end lost 0 bases, and 9 bases lay between the germline ends. Per germline, CDR1 LNHDA and CDR2 SQIVND (reference sequence). The CDR3 loop is CASSITDYSNQPQHF. The CDR3 DNA reads TGTGCCAGTAGTATCACAGACTATAGCAATCAGCCCCAGCATTTT.

This chain connects TRBV19 to TRBJ2-1; 9 positions match TRBD1. Germline trimming cut 3 bases from V and 5 bases from J; bases unmatched to any gene: 8. This CDR3 region has 16 residues. Germline values: CDR1 LNHDA, CDR2 SQIVND (reference sequence). The CDR3 is CASSIDRDRANNEQFF. CDR3 DNA sequence: TGTGCCAGTAGTATCGACCGGGACAGGGCCAACAATGAGCAGTTCTTC.

V and J are TRBV9 and TRBJ2-1; D may be TRBD2 (5 bases). Trimming removed 0 bases from V and 2 bases from J, with 9 bases in between. The CDR3 loop spans 15 amino acids. The germline gives CDR1 SGDLS, CDR2 YYNGEE. The CDR3 here is CASSVETGTYNEQFF. CDR3 sequence (DNA): TGTGCCAGCAGCGTAGAGACGGGAACCTACAATGAGCAGTTCTTC.

The J gene is TRBJ2-7, the V gene TRBV27; 7 bases fit TRBD1. This CDR3 has 15 amino acids. Germline loops: CDR1 MNHEY, CDR2 SMNVEV (reference sequence). V was clipped by 8 bases and J by 0 bases; unmatched bases: 10. CDR3 loop: CASQDRRLNSYEQYF. The DNA of the CDR3 is TGTGCCAGCCAGGACAGGCGACTAAACTCCTACGAGCAGTACTTC.

This chain connects TRBV20-1 to TRBJ2-1; weak D call: TRBD1 (6 bases). The CDR3 sequence is 11 residues long. V shed 5 bases and J shed 5 bases, with 7 bases lying between them. Looked up from germline, CDR1 is DFQATT and CDR2 is SNEGSKA (reference sequence). DNA for the CDR3: TGCAGTGCTTCAGGGGACAATGAGCAGTTCTTC. Its translation: CSASGDNEQFF.

The chain uses TRBV18 and TRBJ2-5; 8 nucleotides match TRBD1. The better agreement between TRBJ2-7 and the DNA end casts doubt on the J call. The CDR3 spans 16 residues. From germline, CDR1 is KGHSH and CDR2 LQKENI. The CDR3 bases are TGTGCCAGCTCAGCGGACAGGGTCGGTCTTCAGGACGAGCAGTACTTC. Protein sequence: CASSADRVGLQDEQYF.